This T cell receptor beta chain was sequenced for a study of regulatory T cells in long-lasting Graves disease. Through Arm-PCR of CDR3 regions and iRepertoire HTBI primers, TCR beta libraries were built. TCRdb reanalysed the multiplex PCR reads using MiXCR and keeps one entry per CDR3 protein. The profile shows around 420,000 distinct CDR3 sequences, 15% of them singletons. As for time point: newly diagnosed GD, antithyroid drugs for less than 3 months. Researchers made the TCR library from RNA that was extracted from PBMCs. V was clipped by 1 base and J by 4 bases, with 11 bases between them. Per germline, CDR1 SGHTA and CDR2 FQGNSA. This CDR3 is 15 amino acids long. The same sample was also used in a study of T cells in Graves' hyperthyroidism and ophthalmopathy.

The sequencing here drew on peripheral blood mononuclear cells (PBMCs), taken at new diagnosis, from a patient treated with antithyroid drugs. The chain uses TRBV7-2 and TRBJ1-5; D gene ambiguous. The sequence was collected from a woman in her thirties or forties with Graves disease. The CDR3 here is CASSLVPGENQPQHF. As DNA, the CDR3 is TGTGCCAGCAGCTTAGTGCCAGGCGAAAATCAGCCCCAGCATTTT.